A selection of T cell receptor beta chains follows, all from one sample in a study of glioma-infiltrating T cells after dendritic cell vaccination. The assay was immunoSEQ multiplex PCR, and TCRdb's table has in-frame clones only and misses some. The repertoire holds tens of thousands of clones, with more than 75% as singletons. Sequences were derived from blood, sampled after dendritic cell vaccination. The receptor set was obtained from a human donor with glioblastoma. The CDR3 runs from the conserved cysteine through the conserved F or W. A D gene is named only where the DNA matches it firmly. Only part of the rows carry a size: once, few, many, or a class if the clone is expanded.

clone size	V gene	J gene	D gene	CDR3 DNA	CDR3 protein
NA	TRBV7-2	TRBJ1-2	NA	TGTGCCAGCAGCTTATCCCCGACCCTTAGGGGCCGCAACTATGGCTACACCTTC	CASSLSPTLRGRNYGYTF
NA	TRBV6-6	TRBJ2-3	TRBD2	TGTGCCAGCAGGGCGGGCCGGGGGGGAGTCAATACGCAGTATTTT	CASRAGRGGVNTQYF
NA	TRBV5-4	TRBJ1-3	TRBD1	TGTGCCAGCAGCTCCCAACGACAGGGAACCACTGGAAACACCATATATTTT	CASSSQRQGTTGNTIYF
NA	TRBV28	TRBJ2-5	NA	TGTGCCAGCAGCATAACAGGGTGGGAGACCCAGTACTTC	CASSITGWETQYF
NA	TRBV6-1	TRBJ1-5	NA	TGTGCCAGCAACCCAGCGGACAGGCCCCAGCATTTT	CASNPADRPQHF
NA	TRBV18	TRBJ1-1	TRBD1	TGTGCCAGCTCACCACCGGACAGGGGATTGACTGAAGCTTTCTTT	CASSPPDRGLTEAFF
NA	TRBV5-4	TRBJ2-7	TRBD1	TGTGCCAGCAGTATTTCCGGGACAGGGGGCTACGAGCAGTACTTC	CASSISGTGGYEQYF
NA	TRBV6-5	TRBJ2-1	TRBD1	TGTGCCAGCAGTTCGTCCCCGACAGGGGGCGAGGTGCAGTTCTTC	CASSSSPTGGEVQFF
NA	TRBV4-1	TRBJ1-4	NA	TGCGCCAGCAGCCAAGATCAGGGCCCTTTGGTCACAACTAATGAAAAACTGTTTTTT	CASSQDQGPLVTTNEKLFF
NA	TRBV19	TRBJ1-5	TRBD1	TGTGCCAGTAGTATGGGGACAGGGGGGATTCGGCCCCAGCATTTT	CASSMGTGGIRPQHF
NA	TRBV11-2	TRBJ2-7	NA	TGTGCCAGCAGCTTAGAGTCGGTTCGGTACGAGCAGTACTTC	CASSLESVRYEQYF
NA	TRBV12-5	TRBJ2-7	TRBD1	TGTGCTAGTGGTTCGGGACAGGGCATCTACGAGCAGTACTTC	CASGSGQGIYEQYF
few	TRBV4-1	TRBJ2-3	TRBD2	TGCGCCAGCAGCGACCAACGGGGGGGCCTTAGCACAGATACGCAGTATTTT	CASSDQRGGLSTDTQYF
NA	TRBV7-2	TRBJ2-3	NA	TGTGCCAGCAGCTTAGGGGGGGGGCATGCAGATACGCAGTATTTT	CASSLGGGHADTQYF
NA	TRBV7-9	TRBJ1-4	NA	TGTGCCAGCAGCTTAGCTCAGGCCGGCGAAAAACTGTTTTTT	CASSLAQAGEKLFF
NA	TRBV29-1	TRBJ2-3	TRBD1	TGCAGCGAGGGGGCGGATACGCAGTATTTT	CSEGADTQYF
NA	TRBV4-3	TRBJ2-3	NA	TGCGCCAGCAGCGAGGGCCTAGTGGTAGATACGCAGTATTTT	CASSEGLVVDTQYF
NA	TRBV7-2	TRBJ2-1	TRBD1	TGTGCCAGCAGCTTATTCCCGGACAGGTGGGACAATGAGCAGTTCTTC	CASSLFPDRWDNEQFF
NA	TRBV9	TRBJ2-1	TRBD1	TGTGCCAGCAGCGTAGTTGCGACAGGGGGTTACAATGAGCAGTTCTTC	CASSVVATGGYNEQFF
NA	TRBV4-1	TRBJ1-5	TRBD1	TGCGCCAGCAGCCAAGTTCACGACAGGGGGTTTGGCAATCAGCCCCAGCATTTT	CASSQVHDRGFGNQPQHF
NA	TRBV9	TRBJ1-1	NA	TGTGCCAGCAGCCACCGGGGGTCCACTGAAGCTTTCTTT	CASSHRGSTEAFF
NA	TRBV7-7	TRBJ2-7	TRBD2	TGTGCTAGCAGCTTAGACGCTAGCGGGGCCTACGAGCAGTACTTC	CASSLDASGAYEQYF